Listed here are 20 T cell receptor beta chains from one sample, sequenced in a study of shared clonotypes between healthy human individuals. The naive CD8 fraction comprised CD45RO-negative cells positively selected for CCR7 and excluded terminally differentiated effector memory CD45RA+ cells. Here immunoSEQ multiplex PCR was the method, and the copy in TCRdb shows in-frame clones only, minus some. The sample has about 2 million clones, approximately 95% seen once. What was sequenced was naive CD8+ T cells sorted from blood. The receptors derive from a young man in good health.

The J gene is TRBJ2-5, the V gene TRBV27, with TRBD1 as a possible D gene (6 bases). Germline V lookup: CDR1 MNHEY, CDR2 SMNVEV (reference sequence). CDR3 length: 14 amino acids. V was shortened by 7 bases and J by 2 bases, with 14 bases between the two germline ends. The CDR3, as DNA: TGTGCCAGCAAAAGGGGGACCCCGCAAGAGACCCAGTACTTC. It encodes CASKRGTPQETQYF.

This clone was seen once. V gene TRBV19 combines with J gene TRBJ1-2; TRBD1 matches 7 bases. V lost 4 bases, J lost 4 bases, and 6 bases stayed unmatched. In germline, CDR1 is LNHDA, CDR2 SQIVND (reference sequence). CDR3 length: 14 residues. CDR3 nucleotides: TGTGCCAGTAGTAATTTCCGGGACAGCTATGGCTACACCTTC. It is translated as CASSNFRDSYGYTF. The whole variable domain, filled in from reference TRBV19 and TRBJ1-2, reads DGGITQSPKYLFRKEGQNVTLSCEQNLNHDAMYWYRQDPGQGLRLIYYSQIVNDFQKGDIAEGYSVSREKKESFPLTVTSAQKNPTAFYLCASSNFRDSYGYTFGSGTRLTVV.

The rearrangement uses TRBV5-1 and TRBJ2-7; 13 bases line up with TRBD2. The V segment lost 0 bases and the J segment 3 bases; nucleotides outside the gene matches: 9. Germline assignment: CDR1 SGHRS and CDR2 YFSETQ. The CDR3 runs to 18 residues. As DNA, the CDR3 is TGCGCCAGCAGCTTGGCTCCTACTAGCGGGAGGGCCGTCTACGAGCAGTACTTC. Amino acids: CASSLAPTSGRAVYEQYF.

A remark on this clone: The sample carries other DNA sequences with the same CDR3. This chain joins TRBV19 and TRBJ2-7; D may be TRBD1 (5 bases). The CDR3 runs to 13 residues. Per the germline V gene, CDR1 is LNHDA and CDR2 is SQIVND (reference sequence). The ends were cut back, 6 bases at V and 2 bases at J, with 11 bases in the middle. As DNA, the CDR3 is TGTGCCAGTAGCCCAGGGTTAACCTACGAGCAGTACTTC. Its translation: CASSPGLTYEQYF.

The chain recombines TRBV6-1 with TRBJ1-2; the D is unclear. This CDR3 has 13 amino acids. Germline V CDR1 and CDR2: MNHNS, SASEGT. The germline V and J ends were trimmed by 1 base and 7 bases, with 10 bases remaining between them. CDR3: CASSEGVVGGYTF. CDR3 coding DNA: TGTGCCAGCAGTGAAGGAGTAGTCGGTGGCTACACCTTC.

This chain uses TRBV19 with TRBJ2-3; D call uncertain. The CDR3 is made up of 13 amino acids. V shed 2 bases and J shed 3 bases, with 6 bases lying between them. Germline V gives CDR1 LNHDA, CDR2 SQIVND (reference sequence). Written as DNA, the CDR3 is TGTGCCAGTAGTATAATAGGGACAGATACGCAGTATTTT. Its protein product is CASSIIGTDTQYF.

V usage is TRBV11-2 and J usage is TRBJ2-1; 8 nucleotides align to TRBD1. After removal of 4 bases from V and 2 bases from J, the junction contained 4 bases not matched to a gene. The CDR3 is made up of 15 amino acids. Per germline, CDR1 SGHAT and CDR2 FQNNGV. The DNA of the CDR3 is TGTGCCAGCAGCTCACCGGGACAGGCCTACAATGAGCAGTTCTTC. Translation: CASSSPGQAYNEQFF.

This chain connects TRBV6-1 to TRBJ2-5; D is possibly TRBD1 (6 bases). The V gene's germline CDR1 is MNHNS and CDR2 SASEGT. CDR3 length: 13 residues. The ends were cut back, 2 bases at V and 5 bases at J, with 9 bases in the middle. In DNA form, the CDR3 reads TGTGCCAGCAGTGAAAACAGGGCTGAGACCCAGTACTTC. This gives the protein CASSENRAETQYF.

The J gene is TRBJ1-6, the V gene TRBV5-1; D is unclear. CDR1 and CDR2 (germline): SGHRS, YFSETQ. The V end lost 5 bases, the J end lost 7 bases, and 7 bases lay between the germline ends. CDR3 length equals 12 residues. CDR3: CASRTVNSPLHF. The CDR3 nucleotides read TGCGCCAGCAGAACGGTGAATTCACCCCTCCACTTT.

The rearrangement uses TRBV7-2 and TRBJ2-5; 8 nucleotides align to TRBD2. Germline V CDR1 and CDR2: SGHTA, FQGNSA. Germline trimming cut 4 bases from V and 5 bases from J; bases unmatched to any gene: 15. The CDR3 has 17 residues. CDR3 nucleotides: TGTGCCAGCAGCTCTCCTTATAACGGGGGGGCCCTTGAGACCCAGTACTTC. Protein: CASSSPYNGGALETQYF.

The V gene is TRBV10-3, the J gene TRBJ2-6; D possibly corresponds to TRBD2 (5 bases). From germline, CDR1 is ENHRY and CDR2 SYGVKD. The germline V and J ends were trimmed by 0 bases and 0 bases, with 12 bases remaining between them. CDR3 size: 18 residues. The DNA for the CDR3 is TGTGCCATCAGTGAGTCTAGCGTTATGAGCTCTGGGGCCAACGTCCTGACTTTC. Protein sequence: CAISESSVMSSGANVLTF.

The chain links TRBV7-8 to TRBJ2-3; a weak D match, TRBD1 (6 bases). V shed 4 bases and J shed 3 bases, with 8 bases lying between them. CDR3 length: 13 amino acids. The germline V gene has CDR1 SGHVS and CDR2 FQNEAQ. In DNA, the CDR3 is TGTGCCAGCAGCTCACAGGGAACAGATACGCAGTATTTT. It specifies CASSSQGTDTQYF.

DNA of the CDR3: TGTGCCAGCAGGGAGACAGGGGGCGCGGACACTGAAGCTTTCTTT. This sequence encodes CASRETGGADTEAFF. The chain carries TRBV28 and TRBJ1-1, with TRBD1 matching 10 bases. The CDR3 is made up of 15 amino acids. Germline trimming cut 6 bases from V and 3 bases from J; bases unmatched to any gene: 7. Per the germline V gene, CDR1 is MDHEN and CDR2 is SYDVKM.

The V and J genes are TRBV5-1 and TRBJ2-5, with D possibly matching TRBD2 (6 bases). Germline V gene lookup returns CDR1 SGHRS and CDR2 YFSETQ. The V and J ends lost 2 bases and 5 bases respectively, with 22 bases between them. The CDR3 is 17 residues long. The CDR3 DNA sequence: TGCGCCAGCAGCTTTCTAGCGACATATATACAATCGGAGACCCAGTACTTC. Amino acids: CASSFLATYIQSETQYF.

This rearrangement joins TRBV2 to TRBJ2-7; the match to TRBD2 covers 11 bases. Germline values: CDR1 SNHLY, CDR2 FYNNEI. The CDR3 covers 16 residues. V was clipped by 3 bases and J by 0 bases; unmatched bases: 4. The CDR3 loop is CASSEGTSGPSYEQYF. As DNA, the CDR3 is TGTGCCAGCAGTGAGGGGACTAGCGGACCCTCCTACGAGCAGTACTTC. The complete variable domain, with remaining parts taken from reference TRBV2 and TRBJ2-7, reads EPEVTQTPSHQVTQMGQEVILRCVPISNHLYFYWYRQILGQKVEFLVSFYNNEISEKSEIFDDQFSVERPDGSNFTLKIRSTKLEDSAMYFCASSEGTSGPSYEQYFGPGTRLTVT.

V and J are TRBV4-1 and TRBJ1-1, with TRBD1 as a possible D gene (6 bases). The germline V gene encodes CDR1 MGHRA and CDR2 YSYEKL. V lost 1 base and J lost 7, with 10 bases in between. The CDR3 runs to 13 residues. CDR3 loop: CASSQVGDIEAFF. The DNA of the CDR3 is TGCGCCAGCAGCCAAGTCGGGGACATTGAAGCTTTCTTT.

The chain carries TRBV27 and TRBJ2-1, with 9 bases matching TRBD1. CDR3 length: 15 amino acids. The germline V gene has CDR1 MNHEY and CDR2 SMNVEV (reference sequence). J was trimmed by 4 bases and V by 6 bases; bases with no gene match: 7. This chain's CDR3 is CASSHRGTGYNEQFF. The CDR3 nucleotides read TGTGCCAGCAGCCATCGGGGGACAGGGTACAATGAGCAGTTCTTC.

The chain combines TRBV2 with TRBJ1-4; 8 bases are shared with TRBD1. The junction had 9 bases not matched to a gene; V was cut back by 8 bases and J by 7 bases. The CDR3 spans 14 residues. Germline-derived CDR1 and CDR2 are SNHLY and FYNNEI. CDR3 loop: CASEGRQGSEKLFF. CDR3 coding DNA: TGTGCCAGCGAAGGAAGACAGGGGAGTGAAAAACTGTTTTTT.

This clone was counted between two and nine times. The chain recombines TRBV6-5 with TRBJ2-7; D might be TRBD2 (5 bases). Deletions cut 6 bases from V and 2 bases from J, with 11 bases between. Germline lookup yields CDR1 MNHEY and CDR2 SVGAGI. The CDR3 extends over 13 amino acids. The CDR3 loop reads CASRKDLTYEQYF. CDR3 DNA sequence: TGTGCCAGCAGGAAGGACTTAACCTACGAGCAGTACTTC.

The chain recombines TRBV7-9 with TRBJ2-1, with 7 bases that match TRBD2. This CDR3 is built from 15 residues. CDR1 SEHNR and CDR2 FQNEAQ come from the germline V gene (reference sequence). V lost 3 bases and J lost 8; bases outside the gene matches: 10. The CDR3 spells CASSLGETSSYEQFF. The CDR3 bases are TGTGCCAGCAGCTTGGGCGAGACTAGCTCCTATGAGCAGTTCTTC. Supplemented by reference TRBV7-9 and TRBJ2-1, the full variable domain reads DTGVSQNPRHKITKRGQNVTFRCDPISEHNRLYWYRQTLGQGPEFLTYFQNEAQLEKSRLLSDRFSAERPKGSFSTLEIQRTEQGDSAMYLCASSLGETSSYEQFFGPGTRLTVL.